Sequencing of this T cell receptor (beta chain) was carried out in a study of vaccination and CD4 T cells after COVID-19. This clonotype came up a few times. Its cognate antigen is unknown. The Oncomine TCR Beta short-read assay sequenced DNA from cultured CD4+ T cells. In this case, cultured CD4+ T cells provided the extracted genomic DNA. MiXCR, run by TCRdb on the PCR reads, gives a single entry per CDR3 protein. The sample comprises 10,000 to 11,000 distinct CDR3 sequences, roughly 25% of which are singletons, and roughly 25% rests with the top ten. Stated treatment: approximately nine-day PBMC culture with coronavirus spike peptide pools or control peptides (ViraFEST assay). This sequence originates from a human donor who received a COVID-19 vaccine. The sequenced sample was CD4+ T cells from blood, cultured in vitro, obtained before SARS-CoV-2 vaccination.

The CDR3 DNA sequence: TGTGCCAGCAGCCGAAGTATGAACACTGAAGCTTTCTTT. Its protein product is CASSRSMNTEAFF. This chain uses TRBV12-3 or TRBV12-4 with TRBJ1-1, with D unclear. The CDR3 spans 13 residues. V was pared by 6 bases and J by 0 bases, with 8 bases between.